The 26 T cell receptor beta chains below all came from one sample that was sequenced in a study of blood T cell repertoires in COVID-19. Sequencing used immunoSEQ multiplex PCR; TCRdb keeps in-frame clones, though not all of them. The sample records about 400,000 clones, approximately 90% being singletons. Sample: peripheral blood. The source is a woman in her thirties with acute or convalescent COVID-19.

The genes are TRBV28 and TRBJ1-1; 11 bases line up with TRBD1. This CDR3 spans 17 amino acids. Germline trimming cut 6 bases from V and 0 bases from J; bases unmatched to any gene: 9. Germline CDR1 MDHEN, CDR2 SYDVKM. DNA of the CDR3: TGTGCCAGCAGACAGGACAGGGGGCTGGGTTTGAACACTGAAGCTTTCTTT. Translating gives CASRQDRGLGLNTEAFF. Complete variable domain (other parts from reference TRBV28 and TRBJ1-1): DVKVTQSSRYLVKRTGEKVFLECVQDMDHENMFWYRQDPGLGLRLIYFSYDVKMKEKGDIPEGYSVSREKKERFSLILESASTNQTSMYLCASRQDRGLGLNTEAFFGQGTRLTVV.

The J gene is TRBJ2-2, the V gene TRBV7-7; D remains ambiguous. Trimming shortened V by 1 base and J by 4 bases, and 13 bases separated the two germline ends. The germline V gene encodes CDR1 SSHAT and CDR2 FNYEAQ (reference sequence). CDR3 length equals 16 residues. CDR3: CASSLEVFGSTGELFF. CDR3 DNA sequence: TGTGCCAGCAGCTTAGAGGTCTTCGGGTCCACCGGGGAGCTGTTTTTT.

The CDR3 protein is CSVGGTGDNEQFF. CDR3 bases: TGCAGCGTTGGAGGGACAGGAGACAATGAGCAGTTCTTC. The V gene is TRBV29-1, the J gene TRBJ2-1; 8 bases align to TRBD1. CDR3 length: 13 amino acids. CDR1 is SQVTM, CDR2 ANQGSEA, per germline. J was trimmed by 5 bases and V by 4 bases; bases with no gene match: 4.

V usage is TRBV7-2 and J usage is TRBJ2-3; no clear D gene. V was shortened by 2 bases and J by 7 bases, with 13 bases between the two germline ends. Per the germline V gene, CDR1 is SGHTA and CDR2 is FQGNSA. The CDR3 consists of 14 residues. The CDR3 sequence is CASSLLSVLNTQYF. The DNA for the CDR3 is TGTGCCAGCAGCTTACTCTCGGTTTTGAATACGCAGTATTTT. Combining the CDR3 with reference TRBV7-2 and TRBJ2-3 gives the whole variable domain GAGVSQSPSNKVTEKGKDVELRCDPISGHTALYWYRQSLGQGLEFLIYFQGNSAPDKSGLPSDRFSAERTGGSVSTLTIQRTQQEDSAVYLCASSLLSVLNTQYFGPGTRLTVL.

The chain couples TRBV28 to TRBJ2-2, with D unresolved. Germline loops: CDR1 MDHEN, CDR2 SYDVKM. V lost 11 bases to trimming and J lost 4 bases, with 11 bases between them. This CDR3 region has 12 residues. The CDR3 DNA follows: TGTGCCTCCGGGTCCCTCACCGGGGAGCTGTTTTTT. Protein sequence: CASGSLTGELFF.

The chain carries TRBV18 and TRBJ1-4; D is possibly TRBD1 (6 bases). V was clipped by 6 bases and J by 8 bases, with 16 bases between them. Germline V gives CDR1 KGHSH, CDR2 LQKENI. The length of the CDR3 is 14 residues. The CDR3 DNA sequence: TGTGCCAGCTCCCCCGGATGGGGGCGCGAAAAACTGTTTTTT. It specifies CASSPGWGREKLFF.

This clone was detected only once. The rearrangement uses TRBV19 and TRBJ2-1; TRBD1 might be the D (6 bases). Germline V gene lookup returns CDR1 LNHDA and CDR2 SQIVND (reference sequence). The CDR3 runs 12 residues. V was shortened by 5 bases and J by 8 bases, with 10 bases between the two germline ends. The CDR3 spells CASSFEGDEQFF. The CDR3 DNA reads as TGTGCCAGTAGTTTCGAGGGGGATGAGCAGTTCTTC.

The gene calls are TRBV2 and TRBJ2-3; 10 nucleotides line up with TRBD1. This CDR3 has 16 residues. CDR1 is SNHLY, CDR2 FYNNEI, per germline. The trim removed 7 bases at V and 4 bases at J, leaving 11 bases unmatched. The CDR3 loop reads CASNPAGTGDSDTQYF. The CDR3 DNA reads as TGTGCCAGCAACCCCGCCGGGACAGGGGATTCAGATACGCAGTATTTT.

The rearrangement uses TRBV7-9 and TRBJ2-7, with D perhaps matching TRBD1 (5 bases). Germline CDR1 is SEHNR and CDR2 is FQNEAQ (reference sequence). V lost 5 bases and J 2 bases, leaving 19 bases between the germline ends. CDR3 length: 16 residues. CDR3 sequence (DNA): TGTGCCAGCAGCCCCAACGACAGATTTACTCCCTACGAGCAGTACTTC. It is translated as CASSPNDRFTPYEQYF.

The chain has TRBV5-1 and TRBJ1-1, with D unresolved. V lost 4 bases to trimming and J lost 2 bases, with 15 bases between them. The germline CDR1 and CDR2 sequences are SGHRS and YFSETQ. CDR3 length: 15 residues. Here the CDR3 DNA reads TGCGCCAGCAGCCCCAACTGGGGAGGCAACACTGAAGCTTTCTTT. It encodes CASSPNWGGNTEAFF.

The chain carries TRBV28 and TRBJ1-5, with D possibly being TRBD1 (6 bases). The CDR3 extends over 13 amino acids. Deletions cut 7 bases from V and 9 bases from J, with 16 bases between. Germline V gene sequence: CDR1 MDHEN, CDR2 SYDVKM. The chain's CDR3 is CASNTGLEAPQHF. CDR3 nucleotide sequence: TGTGCCAGCAATACAGGGCTCGAGGCGCCCCAGCATTTT.

The J gene is TRBJ1-1, the V gene TRBV12-2; the D call TRBD1 from the table was never checked on the DNA. TRBV12-2 is designated a pseudogene. The CDR3 runs 14 residues. The CDR3 loop reads CASRHTQGNTEAFF. CDR3 nucleotide sequence: TGTGCAAGTCGCCACACACAGGGGAACACTGAAGCTTTCTTT.

V is TRBV15 and J is TRBJ1-4; tentative D call: TRBD1 (6 bases). The germline CDR1 and CDR2 sequences are LNHNV and YYDKDF (reference sequence). This CDR3 contains 15 residues. Deletions cut 0 bases from V and 4 bases from J, with 9 bases between. For the CDR3, the DNA is TGTGCCACCAGCAGAGAACAGGGTGGTAATGAAAAACTGTTTTTT. It specifies CATSREQGGNEKLFF.

In nucleotides, the CDR3 is TGTGCCAGCAAGACTGATTCCTACGAGCAGTACTTC. Translated: CASKTDSYEQYF. The chain recombines TRBV2 with TRBJ2-7; D ambiguous. CDR1 SNHLY and CDR2 FYNNEI come from the germline V gene. This CDR3 is built from 12 residues. V lost 7 bases, J lost 1 base, and 8 bases lay in between.

The chain employs TRBV11-1 and TRBJ2-7; tentative D call: TRBD2 (5 bases). Germline CDR1 is SGHAT and CDR2 is FQDESV (reference sequence). The CDR3 has 15 amino acids. V was pared by 5 bases and J by 2 bases, with 16 bases between. The CDR3 nucleotides are TGTGCCAGCAGCCACCCGCAACTAGGCGCCTACGAGCAGTACTTC. Residues: CASSHPQLGAYEQYF.

The chain combines TRBV11-2 with TRBJ1-1, with D uncertain. Germline-derived CDR1 and CDR2 are SGHAT and FQNNGV. The CDR3 runs 15 residues. V lost 3 bases and J 6 bases, leaving 17 bases between the germline ends. The CDR3 reads CASSFGGFGGSEAFF. CDR3 DNA: TGTGCCAGCAGCTTTGGTGGTTTTGGAGGGTCTGAAGCTTTCTTT.

V usage is TRBV9 and J usage is TRBJ2-2; possible D gene TRBD2, 7 bases. CDR3 length equals 17 residues. From germline, CDR1 is SGDLS and CDR2 YYNGEE. V dropped 0 bases and J dropped 5 bases, with 17 bases sitting between them. CDR3 loop: CASSVDGGPPGTGELFF. CDR3 bases: TGTGCCAGCAGCGTAGACGGGGGGCCTCCCGGGACCGGGGAGCTGTTTTTT.

The chain joins TRBV7-6 to TRBJ2-7, with D unresolved. V lost 1 base and J lost 5, with 6 bases in between. This CDR3 contains 12 residues. CDR1 SGHVS and CDR2 FNYEAQ come from the germline V gene. CDR3 in DNA: TGTGCCAGCAGCTTAGTGGGCGACGAGCAGTACTTC. It translates to CASSLVGDEQYF.

The chain carries TRBV24-1 and TRBJ2-2; D is perhaps TRBD2 (6 bases). This CDR3 has 15 residues. Trimming removed 1 base at V and 6 bases at J, with 11 bases between. Germline V gene lookup returns CDR1 KGHDR and CDR2 SFDVKD. This chain's CDR3 is CATSDFGTGAGELFF. The CDR3 DNA follows: TGTGCCACCAGTGATTTTGGGACGGGGGCCGGGGAGCTGTTTTTT.

This clone came up once. This chain connects TRBV19 to TRBJ2-1, with a weak D call TRBD1 (6 bases). Germline CDR1 and CDR2: LNHDA and SQIVND (reference sequence). This CDR3 has 16 amino acids. Trimming removed 4 bases at V and 8 bases at J, with 21 bases between. CDR3 residues: CASSNPFRDTIDEQFF. The CDR3 DNA is TGTGCCAGTAGTAACCCCTTCCGGGACACCATTGATGAGCAGTTCTTC.

The rearrangement joins TRBV5-4 to TRBJ2-5, with TRBD2 identical over 13 bases. The CDR3 loop spans 16 amino acids. CDR1 SGHNT and CDR2 YYREEE come from the germline V gene (reference sequence). The V gene end was trimmed by 3 bases and the J gene end by 5 bases; junction bases not matched to a gene: 7. This chain's CDR3 is CASSYGTSGDVETQYF. DNA for the CDR3: TGTGCCAGCAGCTATGGGACTAGCGGGGATGTGGAGACCCAGTACTTC.

The J gene is TRBJ1-1, the V gene TRBV29-1; 9 bases are a match to TRBD1. The V segment lost 6 bases and the J segment 0 bases; nucleotides outside the gene matches: 5. There are 14 residues in the CDR3. The germline V gene has CDR1 SQVTM and CDR2 ANQGSEA. CDR3: CSVLTGGVNTEAFF. In nucleotides, the CDR3 is TGCAGCGTACTAACAGGGGGCGTGAACACTGAAGCTTTCTTT.

The rearrangement joins TRBV28 to TRBJ2-1, with 8 bases lining up with TRBD1. The germline V gene has CDR1 MDHEN and CDR2 SYDVKM. V shed 5 bases and J 4 bases; nucleotides not matched to a gene: 7. CDR3 length: 15 amino acids. The CDR3 nucleotides read TGTGCCAGCAGTCGGCGTGGGGACAGGTACAATGAGCAGTTCTTC. Amino acids: CASSRRGDRYNEQFF.

The V gene is TRBV12-2, the J gene TRBJ2-7; TRBD2, as called in the table, went unchecked against the DNA. TRBV12-2 is shown as a pseudogene. CDR3 length equals 15 residues. CDR3 sequence reads: CASRFRLPRLNEQYF. CDR3 DNA: TGTGCAAGTCGCTTCAGACTACCGCGCCTGAACGAGCAGTACTTC.

On this clone: One junction end disagrees with the germline gene, perhaps due to a read error. This chain connects TRBV11-3 to TRBJ2-1, with 7 bases identical to TRBD1. CDR3 length: 15 residues. Germline lookup yields CDR1 SGHNT and CDR2 YENEEA. In DNA form, the CDR3 reads TGTGCCAGCAGCCTAGAAGGGGGCGCATGGAATGAGCAGTTCTTC. Residues: CASSLEGGAWNEQFF.

CDR3: CASSLLKGQYNSPLHF. As DNA, the CDR3 is TGTGCCAGCAGTTTACTTAAGGGACAGTATAATTCACCCCTCCACTTT. The V gene is TRBV28, the J gene TRBJ1-6; TRBD1 agrees at 7 bases. This CDR3 is built from 16 residues. Germline-derived CDR1 and CDR2 are MDHEN and SYDVKM. The J segment lost 4 bases and the V segment lost 2 bases, leaving 5 bases of the junction unmatched.